The 18 T cell receptor beta chains below come from one sample, sequenced in a study of Graves' ophthalmopathy and Graves' hyperthyroidism. TCR beta CDR3 regions were amplified from RNA transcripts. A first-round RT-PCR used HTBI primers, followed by a second-round multiplex PCR. TCRdb fed the multiplex PCR reads into MiXCR, producing one record per CDR3 protein. The sample shows around 1.1 million distinct CDR3 sequences, about 40% of them seen only once. Sequenced input: peripheral blood or thyroid tissue (not recorded which). The receptors originated from an adult man with Graves' hyperthyroidism.

This chain connects TRBV15 to TRBJ1-5; D unclear. Trimming cost V 3 bases and J 3 bases, with 9 bases left between them. This CDR3 is built from 14 residues. Germline V CDR1 and CDR2: LNHNV, YYDKDF (reference sequence). CDR3 bases: TGTGCCACCAGCAGCCCCTGGGACAATCAGCCCCAGCATTTT. Translating gives CATSSPWDNQPQHF. The full variable domain, its missing parts supplied by reference TRBV15 and TRBJ1-5, is DAMVIQNPRYQVTQFGKPVTLSCSQTLNHNVMYWYQQKSSQAPKLLFHYYDKDFNNEADTPDNFQSRRPNTSFCFLDIRSPGLGDTAMYLCATSSPWDNQPQHFGDGTRLSIL.

This clonotype was found many times. This chain uses TRBV24-1 with TRBJ1-2; D is unclear. Germline V gives CDR1 KGHDR, CDR2 SFDVKD. The CDR3 loop spans 13 amino acids. With 7 bases removed from V and 0 bases from J, the gap between germline ends came to 8 bases. This CDR3 reads CATSSSTNYGYTF. The CDR3 bases are TGTGCCACCAGCTCTTCTACTAACTATGGCTACACCTTC.

The chain links TRBV5-1 to TRBJ1-6; D may be TRBD1 (5 bases). Trimming left V 5 bases short and J 0 bases short, with 12 bases between. CDR1 and CDR2 from the germline V gene are SGHRS and YFSETQ. The CDR3 is made up of 16 amino acids. The CDR3 nucleotides read TGCGCCAGCAGGGCGACAGCCGGCTCCTATAATTCACCCCTCCACTTT. It specifies CASRATAGSYNSPLHF.

V and J are TRBV5-6 and TRBJ1-6, with 12 bases aligning to TRBD1. The CDR3 runs to 18 residues. Losses at the gene ends were 4 bases for V and 3 bases for J; bases not matched to a gene: 8. The germline V gene has CDR1 SGHDT and CDR2 YYEEEE. For the CDR3, the DNA is TGTGCCAGCAGCCCCTGGGACAGGGGGCTCGTCTATAATTCACCCCTCCACTTT. Translated: CASSPWDRGLVYNSPLHF.

This clonotype was recorded a few times. The chain employs TRBV25-1 and TRBJ2-3, with a weak D call TRBD1 (5 bases). The ends were cut back, 3 bases at V and 1 base at J, with 14 bases in the middle. Germline V gene sequence: CDR1 MGHDK, CDR2 SYGVNS. CDR3 size: 16 residues. The CDR3 coding sequence is TGTGCCAGCAGTGAGCGTTCAGGGTTCGGCACAGATACGCAGTATTTT. Its protein product is CASSERSGFGTDTQYF.

In this sample, this clonotype turned up many times. The chain links TRBV6-6 to TRBJ1-5; D might be TRBD1 (5 bases). V shed 4 bases and J shed 5 bases, with 15 bases lying between them. The length of the CDR3 is 15 residues. Per germline, CDR1 MNHNY and CDR2 SVGAGI (reference sequence). CDR3 protein: CASSSGDPSYQPQHF. Written as DNA, the CDR3 is TGTGCCAGCAGTTCGGGGGACCCGTCGTATCAGCCCCAGCATTTT.

The gene calls are TRBV2 and TRBJ1-1; D gene ambiguous. Germline loops: CDR1 SNHLY, CDR2 FYNNEI. The CDR3 sequence is 12 residues long. V lost 5 bases to trimming and J lost 5 bases, with 9 bases between them. CDR3 DNA: TGTGCCAGCAGTTCACCCTGGACTGAAGCTTTCTTT. Translation gives CASSSPWTEAFF.

This clonotype has a handful of counts. This chain links TRBV6-6 with TRBJ1-4, with D possibly TRBD1 on 5 matching bases. This CDR3 spans 14 amino acids. V shed 6 bases and J shed 8 bases, with 16 bases lying between them. Germline CDR1 and CDR2: MNHNY and SVGAGI (reference sequence). The CDR3 DNA reads TGTGCCAGCAGACGGGTGGGGGTGGGCGAAAAACTGTTTTTT. This translates into CASRRVGVGEKLFF.

This chain links TRBV4-1 with TRBJ1-2; D uncertain. CDR3 length: 14 amino acids. Germline CDR1 is MGHRA and CDR2 is YSYEKL. V dropped 0 bases and J dropped 8 bases, with 13 bases sitting between them. CDR3 amino acids: CASSQDPPVLGYTF. The DNA for the CDR3 is TGCGCCAGCAGCCAAGATCCGCCCGTCTTGGGCTACACCTTC.

This clonotype was seen more than once but under ten times. The CDR3 protein is CASSWGDSAAYEQYF. CDR3 nucleotide sequence: TGTGCCAGCAGCTGGGGGGACTCGGCGGCCTACGAGCAGTACTTC. This rearrangement joins TRBV5-5 to TRBJ2-7; tentative D call: TRBD2 (6 bases). CDR3 length: 15 residues. Germline CDR1 reads SGHKS; CDR2 reads YYEKEE (reference sequence). The V end was cut by 3 bases, the J end by 2 bases, with 15 bases between.

This clonotype was recorded once. This chain connects TRBV2 to TRBJ1-1, with D possibly being TRBD1 (5 bases). The CDR3 totals 13 residues. Per the germline V gene, CDR1 is SNHLY and CDR2 is FYNNEI. The V gene lost 8 bases and the J gene lost 10 bases, with 20 bases spanning the gap. CDR3 nucleotides: TGTGCCAGCGAACCGACAGTGGGTAATGGAGCTTTCTTT. Its translation: CASEPTVGNGAFF.

The V and J genes are TRBV20-1 and TRBJ1-5; D is unresolved. The length of the CDR3 is 14 residues. Germline CDR1 DFQATT, CDR2 SNEGSKA (reference sequence). V lost 3 bases to trimming and J lost 4 bases, with 13 bases between them. The CDR3: CSASRQVLNQPQHF. For the CDR3, the DNA is TGCAGTGCTAGCCGCCAGGTATTAAATCAGCCCCAGCATTTT.

This clonotype occurred many times. This chain uses TRBV12-3 or TRBV12-4 with TRBJ1-1; D is uncertain. V lost 3 bases and J lost 5, with 10 bases in between. This CDR3 comprises 13 residues. CDR3 loop: CASSLGFGTEAFF. CDR3 bases: TGTGCCAGCAGTTTGGGTTTTGGAACTGAAGCTTTCTTT.

This clonotype was seen many times. The chain has TRBV7-2 and TRBJ2-7, with unresolved D. V lost 1 base and J lost 9, with 10 bases in between. This CDR3 region has 12 residues. Germline lookup yields CDR1 SGHTA and CDR2 FQGNSA. The CDR3 loop reads CASSLDWAGQYF. The CDR3 DNA is TGTGCCAGCAGCTTAGATTGGGCTGGGCAGTACTTC.

In this sample, this clonotype turned up many times. This chain connects TRBV10-3 to TRBJ1-3, with D uncertain. With 4 bases removed from V and 0 bases from J, the gap between germline ends came to 16 bases. Germline V gene lookup returns CDR1 ENHRY and CDR2 SYGVKD. The CDR3 runs to 17 residues. The CDR3 DNA reads as TGTGCCATCAGTGGCCCGGAGGCGGACTTCTCTGGAAACACCATATATTTT. Translated, it gives CAISGPEADFSGNTIYF.

Turning to this clonotype: At one boundary the junction diverges from the germline segment, which might be a read error. The V call is TRBV19, the J call TRBJ2-5, with 9 positions matching TRBD1. The CDR3 spans 16 residues. Germline V lookup: CDR1 LNHDA, CDR2 SQIVND (reference sequence). The CDR3 region has the DNA TGTGCCAGTGGTATATGGGACACAGGGGGCGGGGAGACCCAGTACTTC. This encodes CASGIWDTGGGETQYF.

This clonotype was observed many times. The V call is TRBV29-1, the J call TRBJ1-1, with 8 bases aligning to TRBD1. The CDR3 loop spans 13 amino acids. The germline gives CDR1 SQVTM, CDR2 ANQGSEA. Unmatched junction bases numbered 9, after V lost 7 bases and J lost 5 bases. CDR3 protein: CSESTGVGTEAFF. As DNA, the CDR3 is TGCAGCGAGTCGACAGGGGTTGGTACTGAAGCTTTCTTT.

As to this clonotype: This may be a read error, as it is one base from a much larger clone. V is TRBV20-1 and J is TRBJ2-5; D unresolved. This CDR3 has 14 amino acids. From germline, CDR1 is DFQATT and CDR2 SNEGSKA (reference sequence). The CDR3: CSARGGSAQGTQYF. The DNA of the CDR3 is TGCAGTGCTAGAGGTGGGTCTGCCCAAGGGACCCAGTACTTC.